This TCR beta chain was identified in a study of shared clonotypes between healthy human individuals. General study findings and limits: Sampling covered nothing but blood. Tissue TCR repertoires likely differ from those found in blood.

What was sequenced on ten immunoSEQ deep assay plates was unsorted PBMC DNA. Profiling relied on immunoSEQ multiplex PCR, and the TCRdb table lists in-frame clones only, not all of them. The sample consists of about half a million clones, 81% of them appearing once. Germline CDR1 is KGHSH and CDR2 is LQKENI. V shed 6 bases and J shed 4 bases, with 16 bases lying between them. The CDR3 length is 15 residues. As for this clone: Its matching antigen is unknown.

Donors were healthy HIV-negative adults without recently reported acute infections or vaccinations. There were only Caucasian adults among the donors, and all lived in Nashville, Tennessee. This clonotype was sampled from a woman between 40 and 55 years old in good health. Some clones in this sample may be carry-over from other donors' samples. Sequenced input: PBMCs. The chain recombines TRBV18 with TRBJ2-1; D unclear. The CDR3 DNA reads TGTGCCAGCTCTGAGGCTCGGCTTGCGTACAATGAGCAGTTCTTC. Translated, it gives CASSEARLAYNEQFF. Complete variable domain (other parts from reference TRBV18 and TRBJ2-1): NAGVMQNPRHLVRRRGQEARLRCSPMKGHSHVYWYRQLPEEGLKFMVYLQKENIIDESGMPKERFSAEFPKEGPSILRIQQVVRGDSAAYFCASSEARLAYNEQFFGPGTRLTVL.